This paragraph reports one TCR beta chain. This clonotype was counted many times. What this receptor recognizes is not known. Base-call qualities are not available, and no considerably larger clone is one nucleotide away. These data belong to a study of molecular identifiers for immune sequencing clone quantification (dated by TCRdb to the late 2010s). Regarding the study in general: For a replicate experiment, RNA from around 20,000 or 100,000 naive CD8 T cells was divided into five aliquots, of which four were sequenced. This methods study benchmarked molecular-identifier clustering-based TCR repertoire sequencing (MIDCIRS) and TCR RNA copy counting, using CD8 T cells to do so.

General study outcomes and caveats: Identical TCR molecules sharing a barcode could cause highly expanded clone sizes to be underestimated. Clones above 20 RNA copies held over 97% of molecules in CMV-specific effector cells but under 1% in naive cells. Without barcode sub-clustering, chimeric consensus sequences inflated TCR diversity; chimeras reached as high as 47%. A single cell's worth of spiked-in Jurkat TCR RNA was reported detectable even among one million naive CD8 T cells. Naive libraries contained spiked-in Jurkat TCR RNA (more than nine copies' worth), which is not part of the donor repertoire. Modeling estimated roughly 3.2 recovered TCR RNA copies per cell, compared with 8.5 to 10 by digital PCR, which implies roughly 30% capture efficiency.

Libraries of naive CD8 T cells were generated from roughly 21,000 to 960,000 sorted cells, with 10%, 30% or 50% of the purified RNA used. Naive CD8 T cells were FACS-sorted as CD8+CD4-CCR7+CD45RA+ on a BD FACSAria II into RLT Plus buffer. More than 8 TCR copies' worth of Jurkat RNA were spiked into about 20,000-1,100,000 naive CD8 T cell samples to test detection sensitivity. Enrichment of CD8 T cells was performed with RosetteSep CD8+ T Cell Enrichment Cocktail and Ficoll-Paque, after which ACK red cell lysis was carried out. The library was built by means of PCR. The sequencing machine was an Illumina HiSeq 4000. Bulk TCR libraries were prepared as previously described, using TCR primers listed in Table S5. Total RNA was purified with the Qiagen AllPrep DNA/RNA kit. Before analysis, reads from multiple sequencing runs of the same library were pooled. As for how the authors treated the data: Only reads with exact TCR constant sequence were kept, trimmed to 150 nt, and grouped by their 12-nt molecular barcodes. Reads in each barcode group were sub-clustered using a 15% Levenshtein threshold, and a quality-weighted consensus sequence was built for each RNA molecule. Non-functional sequences were filtered out, along with any lower-count sequence sitting one edit away from another sequence. On the basis of fitting two negative binomial distributions, barcode sub-clusters with fewer than 20% of the maximum read count were discarded. The raw public reads went through TCRdb reprocessing: fastp at Q25, MiXCR clone calling, in-frame beta chains kept. One record per CDR3 amino acid sequence lists the most common genes and DNA. TCRdb, not the original authors, processed these V and J calls. Recorded for this sample are about 500,000 distinct CDR3 sequences; roughly a fifth of them occurred a single time. Around 0.84% of the sample comes from the top ten.

Sequencing input: naive CD8+ T cells from blood, with Jurkat cell RNA spiked in. In light of the paper, this sample's cell subset or site label describes: FACS-sorted CD8+CD4-CCR7+CD45RA+ naive T cells. The origin of this receptor is a human donor in good health. Some libraries in this study had Jurkat cell RNA spiked in.

CDR3 reads: CASSPKGQGAEKLFF. The sequenced DNA is TGTGCCAGCAGTCCAAAGGGGCAGGGTGCGGAAAAACTGTTTTTT. The V gene is TRBV12-3 or TRBV12-4 and the J gene is TRBJ1-4; tentative D gene TRBD1, with 5 bases matching. The CDR3 holds 15 amino acids from the cysteine to the phenylalanine. The kept DNA is CDR3 alone, 45 bases in frame from the first base. V and J lose 5 bases and 8 bases, and a span of 18 bases separates them.